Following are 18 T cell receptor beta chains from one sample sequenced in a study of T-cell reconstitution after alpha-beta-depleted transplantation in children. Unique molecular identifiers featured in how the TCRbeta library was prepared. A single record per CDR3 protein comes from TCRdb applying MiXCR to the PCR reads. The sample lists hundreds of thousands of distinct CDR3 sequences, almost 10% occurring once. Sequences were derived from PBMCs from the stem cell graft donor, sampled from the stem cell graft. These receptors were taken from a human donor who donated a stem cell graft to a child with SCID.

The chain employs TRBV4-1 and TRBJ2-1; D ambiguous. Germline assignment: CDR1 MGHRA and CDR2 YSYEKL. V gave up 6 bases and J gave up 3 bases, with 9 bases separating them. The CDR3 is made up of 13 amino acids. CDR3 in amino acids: CASRAGFYNEQFF. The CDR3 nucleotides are TGCGCCAGCAGGGCCGGTTTCTACAATGAGCAGTTCTTC.

CDR3 in DNA: TGCGCCAGCAGCCAAGTTTTCAGCTCCTACGAGCAGTACTTC. It yields the protein CASSQVFSSYEQYF. The chain is built from TRBV4-1 and TRBJ2-7; D call uncertain. Germline CDR1 is MGHRA and CDR2 is YSYEKL. Deletions cut 1 base from V and 0 bases from J, with 7 bases between. The CDR3 runs 14 residues.

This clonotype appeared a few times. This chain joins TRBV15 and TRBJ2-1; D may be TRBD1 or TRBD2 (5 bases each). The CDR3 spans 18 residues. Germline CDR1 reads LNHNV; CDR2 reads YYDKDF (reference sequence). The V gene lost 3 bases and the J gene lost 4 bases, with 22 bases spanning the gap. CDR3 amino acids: CATSSRDPGSSFYNEQFF. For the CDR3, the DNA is TGTGCCACCAGCAGCCGGGACCCCGGCTCCTCTTTTTACAATGAGCAGTTCTTC.

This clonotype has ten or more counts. This CDR3 is CSVRLAPLNEQFF. In DNA, the CDR3 is TGCAGCGTAAGACTGGCCCCGTTGAATGAGCAGTTCTTC. The chain is built from TRBV29-1 and TRBJ2-1; D unresolved. V lost 6 bases to trimming and J lost 7 bases, with 16 bases between them. CDR1 and CDR2 (germline): SQVTM, ANQGSEA. The CDR3 is 13 residues long.

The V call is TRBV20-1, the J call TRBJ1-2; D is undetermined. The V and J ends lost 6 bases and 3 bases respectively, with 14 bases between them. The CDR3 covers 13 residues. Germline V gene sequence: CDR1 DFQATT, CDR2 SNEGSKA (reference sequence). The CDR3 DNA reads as TGCAGTGCCGACAAGGCTAGTTACTATGGCTACACCTTC. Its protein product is CSADKASYYGYTF.

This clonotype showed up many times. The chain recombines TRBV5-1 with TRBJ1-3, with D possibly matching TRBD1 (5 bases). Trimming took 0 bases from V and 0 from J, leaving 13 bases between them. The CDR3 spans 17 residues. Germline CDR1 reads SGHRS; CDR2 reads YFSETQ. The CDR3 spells CASSLGSGNPSGNTIYF. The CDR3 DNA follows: TGCGCCAGCAGCTTGGGGTCAGGGAACCCCTCTGGAAACACCATATATTTT.

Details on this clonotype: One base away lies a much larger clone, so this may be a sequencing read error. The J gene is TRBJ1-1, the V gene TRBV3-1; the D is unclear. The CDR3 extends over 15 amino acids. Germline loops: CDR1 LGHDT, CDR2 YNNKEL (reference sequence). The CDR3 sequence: CASSQAERSNTEAYF. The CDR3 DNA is TGTGCCAGCAGCCAAGCGGAGAGATCTAACACTGAAGCTTACTTT.

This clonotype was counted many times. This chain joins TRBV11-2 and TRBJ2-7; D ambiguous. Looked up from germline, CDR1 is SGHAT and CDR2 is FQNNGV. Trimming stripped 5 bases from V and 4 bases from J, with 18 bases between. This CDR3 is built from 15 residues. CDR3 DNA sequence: TGTGCCAGCAGCCCCCAAGGGCAGATTACATACGAGCAGTACTTC. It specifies CASSPQGQITYEQYF.

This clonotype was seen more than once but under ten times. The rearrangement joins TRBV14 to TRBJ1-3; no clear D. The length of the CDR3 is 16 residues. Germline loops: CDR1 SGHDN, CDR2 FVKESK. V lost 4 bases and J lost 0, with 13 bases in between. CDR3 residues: CASSPSTGLSGNTIYF. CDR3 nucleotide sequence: TGTGCCAGCAGCCCTTCTACCGGACTCTCTGGAAACACCATATATTTT.

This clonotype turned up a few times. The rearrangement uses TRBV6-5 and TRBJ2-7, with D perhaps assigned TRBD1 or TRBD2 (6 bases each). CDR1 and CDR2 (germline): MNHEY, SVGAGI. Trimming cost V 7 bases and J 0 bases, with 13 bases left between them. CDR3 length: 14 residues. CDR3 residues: CASTRGGSSYEQYF. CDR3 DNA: TGTGCCAGCACCCGAGGGGGGAGCTCCTACGAGCAGTACTTC.

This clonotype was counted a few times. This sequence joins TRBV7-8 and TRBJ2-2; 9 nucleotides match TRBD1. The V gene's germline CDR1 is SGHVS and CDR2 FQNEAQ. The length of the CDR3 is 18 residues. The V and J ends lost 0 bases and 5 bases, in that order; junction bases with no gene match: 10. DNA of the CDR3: TGTGCCAGCAGCTTAGCAGACCCCGGGACAGGGTGGACCGGGGAGCTGTTTTTT. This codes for CASSLADPGTGWTGELFF.

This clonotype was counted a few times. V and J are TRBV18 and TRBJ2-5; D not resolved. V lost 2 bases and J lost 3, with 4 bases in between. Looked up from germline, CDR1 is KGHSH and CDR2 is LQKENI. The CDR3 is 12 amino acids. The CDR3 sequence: CASSPWEETQYF. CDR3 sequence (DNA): TGTGCCAGCTCACCATGGGAAGAGACCCAGTACTTC.

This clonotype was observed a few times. The CDR3 here is CASSPAGGSYYNEQFF. The DNA for the CDR3 is TGTGCCAGCAGCCCGGCCGGGGGCTCATACTACAATGAGCAGTTCTTC. This rearrangement joins TRBV7-8 to TRBJ2-1; tentatively, D is TRBD1 or TRBD2 (6 bases each). V was cut by 5 bases and J by 3 bases, with 17 bases left in between. Germline V gene sequence: CDR1 SGHVS, CDR2 FQNEAQ. The CDR3 consists of 16 residues. Drawing the rest from reference TRBV7-8 and TRBJ2-1, the complete variable domain is GAGVSQSPRYKVAKRGQDVALRCDPISGHVSLFWYQQALGQGPEFLTYFQNEAQLDKSGLPSDRFFAERPEGSVSTLKIQRTQQEDSAVYLCASSPAGGSYYNEQFFGPGTRLTVL.

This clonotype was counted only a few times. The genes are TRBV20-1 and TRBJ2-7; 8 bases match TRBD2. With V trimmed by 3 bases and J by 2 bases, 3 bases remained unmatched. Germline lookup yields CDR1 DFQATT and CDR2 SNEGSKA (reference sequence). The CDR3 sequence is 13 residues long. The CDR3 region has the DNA TGCAGTGCTAGTGGTAGCGGGGCCTACGAGCAGTACTTC. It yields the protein CSASGSGAYEQYF.

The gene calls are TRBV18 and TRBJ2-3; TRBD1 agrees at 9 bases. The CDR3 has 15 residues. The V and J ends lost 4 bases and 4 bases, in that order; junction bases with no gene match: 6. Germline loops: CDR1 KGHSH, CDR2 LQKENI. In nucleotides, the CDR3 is TGTGCCAGCTCACGACAGGGACAGGGTGCAGATACGCAGTATTTT. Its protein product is CASSRQGQGADTQYF. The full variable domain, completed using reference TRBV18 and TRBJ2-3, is NAGVMQNPRHLVRRRGQEARLRCSPMKGHSHVYWYRQLPEEGLKFMVYLQKENIIDESGMPKERFSAEFPKEGPSILRIQQVVRGDSAAYFCASSRQGQGADTQYFGPGTRLTVL.

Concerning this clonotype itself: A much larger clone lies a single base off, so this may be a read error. CDR3 loop: CASSLWGAVNEQFF. The CDR3 DNA reads as TGCGCCAGCAGCTTGTGGGGGGCAGTGAATGAGCAGTTCTTC. The chain uses TRBV5-1 and TRBJ2-1, with D possibly called TRBD1 or TRBD2 (6 bases each). The CDR3 runs to 14 residues. The V gene's germline CDR1 is SGHRS and CDR2 YFSETQ. V was cut by 1 base and J by 7 bases, with 12 bases left in between.

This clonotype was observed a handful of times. The chain's CDR3 is CSATTGGGGNTIYF. In DNA, the CDR3 is TGCAGTGCTACTACAGGGGGTGGTGGAAACACCATATATTTT. The rearrangement links TRBV20-1 to TRBJ1-3; 8 bases fit TRBD1. Germline CDR1 is DFQATT and CDR2 is SNEGSKA (reference sequence). CDR3 length: 14 amino acids. V gave up 4 bases and J gave up 3 bases; unmatched junction bases: 5.

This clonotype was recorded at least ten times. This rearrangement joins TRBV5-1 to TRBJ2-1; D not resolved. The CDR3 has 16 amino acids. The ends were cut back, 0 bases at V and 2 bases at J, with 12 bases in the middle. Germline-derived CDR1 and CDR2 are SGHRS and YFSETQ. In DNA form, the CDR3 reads TGCGCCAGCAGCTTGGCCCCAGTGGGGACCTACAATGAGCAGTTCTTC. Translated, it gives CASSLAPVGTYNEQFF.